The 4 T cell receptor beta chains in this list originate from one sample, sequenced in a study of shared clonotypes between healthy human individuals. The assay was immunoSEQ multiplex PCR, and TCRdb's table has in-frame clones only and misses some. The repertoire has fewer than 600,000 clones, roughly 77% of them found once; the top ten carry 13%. Sequences were obtained from PBMCs. The origin of the receptors is a woman between 35 and 50 years old in good health. Some clones in this sample may be carry-over from other donors' samples.

CDR3 sequence: CASSADKIYGYTF. In nucleotides, the CDR3 is TGTGCCAGCAGTGCGGACAAGATCTATGGCTACACCTTC. J is TRBJ1-2 and V is TRBV2; maybe TRBD1 (5 bases). Trimming cost V 4 bases and J 4 bases, with 10 bases left between them. This CDR3 has 13 residues. Germline assignment: CDR1 SNHLY and CDR2 FYNNEI. Based on the CDR3 plus reference TRBV2 and TRBJ1-2, the full variable domain is EPEVTQTPSHQVTQMGQEVILRCVPISNHLYFYWYRQILGQKVEFLVSFYNNEISEKSEIFDDQFSVERPDGSNFTLKIRSTKLEDSAMYFCASSADKIYGYTFGSGTRLTVV.

Of note for this clone: This same CDR3 is encoded by further DNA sequences in the sample. The chain recombines TRBV2 with TRBJ1-5; D gene ambiguous. Trimming left V 3 bases short and J 2 bases short, with 8 bases between. The V gene's germline CDR1 is SNHLY and CDR2 FYNNEI. CDR3 length equals 14 residues. The CDR3: CASSERQGNQPQHF. In nucleotides, the CDR3 is TGTGCCAGCAGTGAGCGGCAGGGCAATCAGCCCCAGCATTTT.

The J gene is TRBJ1-2, the V gene TRBV28; the D is unclear. Trimming removed 3 bases at V and 5 bases at J, with 7 bases between. The germline CDR1 and CDR2 sequences are MDHEN and SYDVKM. The CDR3 totals 12 residues. The CDR3 here is CASSFGPYGYTF. The CDR3 bases are TGTGCCAGCAGTTTCGGGCCTTATGGCTACACCTTC.

The J gene is TRBJ1-1, the V gene TRBV27; D unclear. CDR3 length: 14 residues. Germline assignment: CDR1 MNHEY and CDR2 SMNVEV (reference sequence). Trimming cost V 8 bases and J 1 base, with 14 bases left between them. The CDR3 spells CASGQRGENTEAFF. CDR3 DNA: TGTGCCAGCGGCCAACGCGGGGAGAACACTGAAGCTTTCTTT.